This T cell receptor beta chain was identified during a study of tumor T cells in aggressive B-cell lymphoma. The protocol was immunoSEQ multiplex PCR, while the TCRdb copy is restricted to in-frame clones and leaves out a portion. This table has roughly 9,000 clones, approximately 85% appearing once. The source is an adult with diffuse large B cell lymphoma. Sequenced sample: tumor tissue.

CDR3 DNA: TGTGCCAGCAGTCTGACAGGCGACAATGAAAAACTGTTTTTT. Its protein is CASSLTGDNEKLFF. The chain recombines TRBV5-4 with TRBJ1-4; weak D call: TRBD1 (6 bases). Trimming left V 5 bases short and J 5 bases short, with 13 bases between. The germline gives CDR1 SGHNT, CDR2 YYREEE (reference sequence). The CDR3 contains 14 residues.